This TCR beta chain was identified during a study of shared clonotypes between healthy human individuals. Study-wide findings and caveats: An expected dependence of interdonor clonotype sharing on sequencing depth was noted.

A word on this clone: The antigen remains undetermined.

This table comes from immunoSEQ multiplex PCR, and its TCRdb copy is limited to in-frame clones, with some not included. The table lists 2 million to 2.5 million clones, 92% of them singletons. CDR3 size: 14 residues. Trimming took off 6 bases at V and 2 bases at J, with 10 bases between the two ends. Germline V gives CDR1 ENHRY, CDR2 SYGVKD. Adult donors, all healthy and HIV-negative, had no recent acute infections or vaccinations. The study separated CD4+ cells into CD45RA+ naive and CD45RA-negative memory subsets. This clonotype originated in a man aged 18 to 29 in good health. Some clones in this sample may be carry-over from other donors' samples. The chain recombines TRBV10-3 with TRBJ2-2; D is perhaps TRBD2 (5 bases). Sequencing was performed on naive CD4+ T cells from PBMCs. Subset here: CD45RA+ positively selected. CDR3 in DNA: TGTGCCATCAGCGCAGGACTTAACACCGGGGAGCTGTTTTTT. This codes for CAISAGLNTGELFF.